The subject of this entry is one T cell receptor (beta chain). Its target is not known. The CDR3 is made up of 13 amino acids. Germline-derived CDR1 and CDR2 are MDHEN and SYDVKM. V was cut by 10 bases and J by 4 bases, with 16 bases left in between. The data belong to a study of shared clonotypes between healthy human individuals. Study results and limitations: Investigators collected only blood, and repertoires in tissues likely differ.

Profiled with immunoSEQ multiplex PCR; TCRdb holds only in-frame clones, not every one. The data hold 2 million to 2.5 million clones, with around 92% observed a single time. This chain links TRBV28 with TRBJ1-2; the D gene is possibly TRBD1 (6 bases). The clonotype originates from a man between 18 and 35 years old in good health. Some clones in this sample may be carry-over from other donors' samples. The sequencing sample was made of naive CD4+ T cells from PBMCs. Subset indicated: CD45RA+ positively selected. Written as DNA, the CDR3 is TGTGCCACCCTCCCGAGCAGGGGCTATGGCTACACCTTC. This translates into CATLPSRGYGYTF.